Each of the 21 T cell receptor beta chains below was sequenced from the same sample in a study of blood T cell repertoires in COVID-19. Assay used: immunoSEQ multiplex PCR; TCRdb lists only in-frame clones, some missing. The sample contains about 190,000 clones, approximately 88% of which appear only once. Specimen: peripheral blood. These receptors all come from a middle-aged man with acute or convalescent COVID-19.

The sample holds one count of this clone. V and J are TRBV2 and TRBJ1-5; 7 bases are a match to TRBD1. Germline loops: CDR1 SNHLY, CDR2 FYNNEI. Trimming at V came to 7 bases and at J to 4 bases, leaving 10 bases not matched to a gene. The CDR3 runs to 15 residues. In DNA form, the CDR3 reads TGTGCCAGCACTCGGGAAGGGACAGTGAATCAGCCCCAGCATTTT. Encoded protein: CASTREGTVNQPQHF.

This chain connects TRBV2 to TRBJ2-2; tentative D call: TRBD2 (5 bases). V shed 0 bases and J shed 1 base, with 9 bases lying between them. CDR1 and CDR2 (germline): SNHLY, FYNNEI. CDR3 length: 16 amino acids. CDR3 in DNA: TGTGCCAGCAGTGAAGCGCTTCGGGGGAACACCGGGGAGCTGTTTTTT. The encoded protein is CASSEALRGNTGELFF.

The table lists this clone with a few counts. The V call is TRBV7-9, the J call TRBJ1-1, with D unclear. Germline V gives CDR1 SEHNR, CDR2 FQNEAQ (reference sequence). This CDR3 region has 15 residues. V lost 5 bases and J 0 bases, leaving 13 bases between the germline ends. CDR3 sequence reads: CASSPPRPVNTEAFF. As DNA, the CDR3 is TGTGCCAGCAGCCCCCCGAGGCCTGTGAACACTGAAGCTTTCTTT.

V is TRBV7-2 and J is TRBJ1-6; 7 bases fit TRBD1. CDR1 is SGHTA, CDR2 FQGNSA, per germline. There are 15 residues in the CDR3. V lost 4 bases to trimming and J lost 15 bases; unmatched junction nucleotides: 15. The CDR3 nucleotides are TGTGCCAGCAGCTCCCAAGGGGGCCACCTTCTCATCCTCCACTTT. Amino acid sequence: CASSSQGGHLLILHF.

This clone was seen a handful of times. The chain carries TRBV11-2 and TRBJ1-6; tentative D call: TRBD1 (6 bases). The CDR3 consists of 14 residues. V lost 5 bases and J 6 bases, leaving 11 bases between the germline ends. Per germline, CDR1 SGHAT and CDR2 FQNNGV. The CDR3 region has the DNA TGTGCCAGCAGCAAGGACAGTTTTAATTCACCCCTCCACTTT. It codes for CASSKDSFNSPLHF. Full variable domain (missing parts from reference TRBV11-2 and TRBJ1-6): EAGVAQSPRYKIIEKRQSVAFWCNPISGHATLYWYQQILGQGPKLLIQFQNNGVVDDSQLPKDRFSAERLKGVDSTLKIQPAKLEDSAVYLCASSKDSFNSPLHFGNGTRLTVT.

The genes are TRBV24-1 and TRBJ2-7; D is uncertain. The CDR3 covers 16 residues. From germline, CDR1 is KGHDR and CDR2 SFDVKD. V was cut by 0 bases and J by 0 bases, with 11 bases left in between. As DNA, the CDR3 is TGTGCCACCAGTGATTTGACAGAATACTTCTCCTACGAGCAGTACTTC. Its translation: CATSDLTEYFSYEQYF.

The chain uses TRBV19 and TRBJ2-1, with unresolved D. The CDR3 covers 14 residues. The V gene lost 2 bases and the J gene lost 8 bases, with 13 bases spanning the gap. Germline V lookup: CDR1 LNHDA, CDR2 SQIVND (reference sequence). The CDR3 loop is CASSIRQAIDEQFF. CDR3 DNA sequence: TGTGCCAGTAGTATAAGGCAGGCAATAGATGAGCAGTTCTTC.

The V call is TRBV11-1, the J call TRBJ1-2, with TRBD1 identical over 11 bases. Looked up from germline, CDR1 is SGHAT and CDR2 is FQDESV (reference sequence). The CDR3 is made up of 15 amino acids. Germline trimming cut 5 bases from V and 5 bases from J; bases unmatched to any gene: 7. This CDR3 is CASSLRTGGVYGYTF. The CDR3 nucleotides read TGTGCCAGCAGCCTTCGGACAGGGGGCGTATATGGCTACACCTTC.

The chain uses TRBV5-5 and TRBJ1-3; D perhaps matches TRBD1 (5 bases). This CDR3 has 14 residues. V was clipped by 4 bases and J by 0 bases, with 8 bases between them. Germline lookup yields CDR1 SGHKS and CDR2 YYEKEE (reference sequence). The CDR3 protein is CASSLTDSGNTIYF. Written as DNA, the CDR3 is TGTGCCAGCAGCCTGACAGACTCTGGAAACACCATATATTTT.

This clone was found once. The rearrangement links TRBV30 to TRBJ2-3, with TRBD1 as a possible D gene (6 bases). V lost 3 bases and J 5 bases, leaving 15 bases between the germline ends. This CDR3 contains 14 residues. Germline V CDR1 and CDR2: GTSNPN, SVGIG (reference sequence). The CDR3 loop reads CAWRARGWEDTQYF. The CDR3 bases are TGTGCCTGGAGGGCAAGGGGGTGGGAAGATACGCAGTATTTT.

The chain combines TRBV29-1 with TRBJ1-1, with 11 nucleotides matching TRBD1. CDR3 length: 12 amino acids. Germline V lookup: CDR1 SQVTM, CDR2 ANQGSEA. The V segment lost 5 bases and the J segment 11 bases; nucleotides outside the gene matches: 7. For the CDR3, the DNA is TGCAGCGTTCTTGGACAGGGGGCTTGGGCTTTCTTT. As protein: CSVLGQGAWAFF.

The CDR3: CASSPGGTGNTIYF. CDR3 sequence (DNA): TGTGCCAGCTCACCAGGGGGCACTGGAAACACCATATATTTT. This rearrangement joins TRBV18 to TRBJ1-3, with TRBD1 as a possible D gene (6 bases). Trimming removed 2 bases at V and 2 bases at J, with 7 bases between. This CDR3 comprises 14 residues. Germline loops: CDR1 KGHSH, CDR2 LQKENI.

V gene TRBV11-2 combines with J gene TRBJ1-1; D is unclear. The CDR3 consists of 14 residues. The V end was cut by 0 bases, the J end by 1 base, with 6 bases between. The germline gives CDR1 SGHAT, CDR2 FQNNGV. CDR3 sequence (DNA): TGTGCCAGCAGCTTAGATCCGGGGAACACTGAAGCTTTCTTT. Translated: CASSLDPGNTEAFF.

The chain combines TRBV30 with TRBJ1-4; 10 bases are a match to TRBD1. In germline, CDR1 is GTSNPN, CDR2 SVGIG (reference sequence). The CDR3 is 14 residues long. Losses at the gene ends were 2 bases for V and 8 bases for J; bases not matched to a gene: 5. The CDR3 coding sequence is TGTGCCTGGAGTCGGGACAGGGGACGGGAAAAACTGTTTTTT. Translated, it gives CAWSRDRGREKLFF.

Written as DNA, the CDR3 is TGTGCCAGCAGCGTAGGCGCAGGGCAAGAGACCCAGTACTTC. Amino acids: CASSVGAGQETQYF. This chain links TRBV9 with TRBJ2-5; D might be TRBD1 (5 bases). The CDR3 consists of 14 residues. V lost 0 bases, J lost 2 bases, and 8 bases lay in between. CDR1 is SGDLS and CDR2 is YYNGEE in the germline V gene.

The chain joins TRBV18 to TRBJ2-7; possible D gene TRBD2, 7 bases. CDR1 is KGHSH and CDR2 is LQKENI in the germline V gene. The CDR3 is made up of 16 amino acids. V was trimmed by 6 bases and J by 4 bases, leaving 22 bases between them. CDR3 amino acids: CASSPRAGANQYEQYF. CDR3 DNA: TGTGCCAGCTCCCCCAGGGCGGGGGCAAATCAGTACGAGCAGTACTTC.

This clone has a single count. The rearrangement joins TRBV5-5 to TRBJ2-7; D perhaps matches TRBD1 (5 bases). The CDR3 sequence is 17 residues long. The germline gives CDR1 SGHKS, CDR2 YYEKEE (reference sequence). V shed 5 bases and J shed 2 bases, with 23 bases lying between them. CDR3 loop: CASSVRTPWGETYEQYF. The CDR3 DNA reads as TGTGCCAGCAGTGTAAGGACCCCCTGGGGCGAGACCTACGAGCAGTACTTC.

The V gene is TRBV19, the J gene TRBJ2-5, with D possibly being TRBD1 (5 bases). The CDR3 extends over 15 amino acids. V was trimmed by 1 base and J by 4 bases, leaving 13 bases between them. CDR1 and CDR2 from the germline V gene are LNHDA and SQIVND (reference sequence). CDR3 nucleotides: TGTGCCAGTAGTATAGGGGGCTCCTACCCAGAGACCCAGTACTTC. Translation: CASSIGGSYPETQYF.

A note on this clone: The junction departs from germline at one end; a sequencing error may be responsible. This chain uses TRBV28 with TRBJ2-7, with TRBD1 identical over 7 bases. Looked up from germline, CDR1 is MDHEN and CDR2 is SYDVKM. The CDR3 totals 12 residues. CDR3 region: CASSSPGGRRNF. The DNA of the CDR3 is TGTGCCAGCAGTTCCCCAGGGGGACGAAGGAACTTC. Full variable domain (outside the CDR3, taken from reference TRBV28 and TRBJ2-7): DVKVTQSSRYLVKRTGEKVFLECVQDMDHENMFWYRQDPGLGLRLIYFSYDVKMKEKGDIPEGYSVSREKKERFSLILESASTNQTSMYLCASSSPGGRRNFGPGTRLTVT.

The rearrangement links TRBV6-4 to TRBJ2-3, with 11 bases fitting TRBD2. The CDR3 is 16 residues long. Germline V lookup: CDR1 MRHNA, CDR2 SNTAGT. Germline trimming cut 7 bases from V and 2 bases from J; bases unmatched to any gene: 8. The CDR3 here is CASTGTSGCFTDTQYF. CDR3 bases: TGTGCCAGCACTGGGACTAGCGGTTGCTTCACAGATACGCAGTATTTT.

The J gene is TRBJ2-1, the V gene TRBV9; 8 bases align to TRBD2. The CDR3 sequence is 13 residues long. The trim removed 6 bases at V and 7 bases at J, leaving 6 bases unmatched. CDR1 SGDLS and CDR2 YYNGEE come from the germline V gene. The CDR3 protein is CASNPGGPNEQFF. The DNA for the CDR3 is TGTGCCAGCAATCCGGGGGGGCCTAATGAGCAGTTCTTC. Full variable domain (outside the CDR3, taken from reference TRBV9 and TRBJ2-1): DSGVTQTPKHLITATGQRVTLRCSPRSGDLSVYWYQQSLDQGLQFLIQYYNGEERAKGNILERFSAQQFPDLHSELNLSSLELGDSALYFCASNPGGPNEQFFGPGTRLTVL.